This entry concerns a single TCR beta chain. The sample comes from a study of identical twins. TCRdb re-analysed the 5' RACE reads in MiXCR, keeping a single row per CDR3 protein. Among fewer than 650,000 distinct CDR3 sequences listed, more than 9% were seen once. The germline gives CDR1 SGHAT, CDR2 FQDESV (reference sequence). The ends were cut back, 5 bases at V and 10 bases at J, with 12 bases in the middle. This CDR3 spans 12 amino acids. The data were also submitted as part of a second study, on yellow fever vaccine responses in identical twins.

The sample taken for sequencing was PBMCs. The V and J genes are TRBV11-1 and TRBJ2-1; maybe TRBD1 (6 bases). The receptor's source is a woman between 18 and 30 years old in good health. CDR3: CASSPVQGEQFF. CDR3 nucleotide sequence: TGTGCCAGCAGCCCCGTCCAGGGGGAGCAGTTCTTC. Together with reference TRBV11-1 and TRBJ2-1, the CDR3 gives the full variable domain: EAEVAQSPRYKITEKSQAVAFWCDPISGHATLYWYRQILGQGPELLVQFQDESVVDDSQLPKDRFSAERLKGVDSTLKIQPAELGDSAMYLCASSPVQGEQFFGPGTRLTVL.